The rows below give T cell receptor beta chains drawn from one sample of a study of T-cell reconstitution after alpha-beta-depleted transplantation in children. TCRdb reprocessed the PCR reads with MiXCR, giving one entry per CDR3 protein. Of some 300,000 distinct CDR3 sequences detected, 9% to 12% appear once; the ten largest clones hold 2% to 2.5%. This specimen consisted of PBMCs from the stem cell graft donor, obtained from the stem cell graft. These receptor sequences come from a human donor who donated a stem cell graft to a child with acute lymphoblastic leukemia. Each CDR3 is given with its conserved first and last residue. D genes are given only for firm matches. Size is stated for part of the rows, as once, few or many counts, or as a class when the clone is expanded.

d_gene: TRBD1
j_gene: TRBJ2-5
v_gene: TRBV27
abundance: few
CDR3aa: CASSSSGTGEGETQYF

d_gene: -
j_gene: TRBJ1-5
v_gene: TRBV4-3
abundance: many
CDR3aa: CASSQDWQHSNQPQHF

d_gene: -
j_gene: TRBJ1-3
v_gene: TRBV6-5
abundance: many
CDR3aa: CASSYSSGSSGNTIYF

d_gene: -
j_gene: TRBJ2-2
v_gene: TRBV4-1
abundance: many
CDR3aa: CASSQNTGTGELFF

d_gene: TRBD1
j_gene: TRBJ2-6
v_gene: TRBV7-3
abundance: few
CDR3aa: CASSIQTGGVSSGANVLTF

d_gene: -
j_gene: TRBJ2-3
v_gene: TRBV7-9
abundance: few
CDR3aa: CARGPLGEGAQYF

d_gene: -
j_gene: TRBJ2-3
v_gene: TRBV20-1
abundance: once
CDR3aa: CSALEGSSTDTQYF

d_gene: TRBD2
j_gene: TRBJ2-5
v_gene: TRBV4-2
abundance: -
CDR3aa: CASSPASGLAGEETQYF

d_gene: -
j_gene: TRBJ2-7
v_gene: TRBV27
abundance: -
CDR3aa: CASSARGQSYEQYF

d_gene: TRBD2
j_gene: TRBJ2-3
v_gene: TRBV2
abundance: -
CDR3aa: CASSGGLARTDTQYF

d_gene: -
j_gene: TRBJ2-7
v_gene: TRBV7-9
abundance: many
CDR3aa: CASSTSTGIPYEQYF

d_gene: -
j_gene: TRBJ2-7
v_gene: TRBV20-1
abundance: many
CDR3aa: CSLSGPLRGSYEQYF

d_gene: TRBD2
j_gene: TRBJ2-5
v_gene: TRBV6-1
abundance: few
CDR3aa: CASNHRTSSKTQYF

d_gene: -
j_gene: TRBJ2-7
v_gene: TRBV4-1
abundance: few
CDR3aa: CASSQGGGYYEQYF

d_gene: -
j_gene: TRBJ2-7
v_gene: TRBV10-3
abundance: few
CDR3aa: CAISDVGRNSYEQYF

d_gene: TRBD1
j_gene: TRBJ2-2
v_gene: TRBV24-1
abundance: many
CDR3aa: CATSDSWDSLTGELFF

d_gene: -
j_gene: TRBJ1-3
v_gene: TRBV7-6
abundance: many
CDR3aa: CASAIGPYSGNTIYF

d_gene: TRBD2
j_gene: TRBJ2-1
v_gene: TRBV4-2
abundance: -
CDR3aa: CASSQTGTSSYNEQFF

d_gene: TRBD1
j_gene: TRBJ2-1
v_gene: TRBV9
abundance: -
CDR3aa: CASSGRTGYNEQFF

d_gene: -
j_gene: TRBJ2-1
v_gene: TRBV20-1
abundance: -
CDR3aa: CSARVSQGLNEQFF

d_gene: -
j_gene: TRBJ2-1
v_gene: TRBV5-1
abundance: -
CDR3aa: CASSLAPDSSNEQFF

d_gene: -
j_gene: TRBJ2-7
v_gene: TRBV4-2
abundance: many
CDR3aa: CASSPETSGEQYF

d_gene: -
j_gene: TRBJ2-1
v_gene: TRBV7-6
abundance: few
CDR3aa: CASVASVSYNEQFF

d_gene: -
j_gene: TRBJ1-1
v_gene: TRBV19
abundance: -
CDR3aa: CASGVSTRTEAFF